The entry below gives a single T cell receptor beta chain sequence along with its context. Its antigen remains unknown. CDR1 and CDR2 (germline): SNHLY, FYNNEI. Trimming at V came to 8 bases and at J to 0 bases, leaving 2 bases not matched to a gene. The CDR3 runs 15 residues. Assay: immunoSEQ multiplex PCR; the TCRdb copy retains only in-frame clones and omits some. The repertoire holds about half a million clones, with 80% to 90% as singletons. Specified treatment: about 20 received Ad26.COV2.S at low or high dose, single or two shots; a few received placebo; per-sample allocation not given. Day 63 after the first injection of vaccine or placebo was the sampling time. An 18-55-year-old adult in Boston served as donor. This sample stems from a study of Ad26.COV2.S vaccination and SARS-CoV-2 variants. Study-wide findings and caveats: Vaccine and placebo recipients had similar non-spike TCR breadth. Ad26.COV2.S recipients had broader spike-specific TCRs (P = 0.0014).

The sequence was obtained from a person between 18 and 65 years old who received the Ad26.COV2.S COVID-19 vaccine or a placebo. Sequencing used peripheral blood, obtained in a trial of Ad26.COV2.S vaccine versus placebo. The J gene is TRBJ2-7, the V gene TRBV2; 15 nucleotides match TRBD2. This CDR3 reads CASGGLAGGSYEQYF. DNA of the CDR3: TGTGCCAGCGGGGGACTAGCGGGGGGCTCCTACGAGCAGTACTTC. The whole variable domain, remainder taken from reference TRBV2 and TRBJ2-7, is EPEVTQTPSHQVTQMGQEVILRCVPISNHLYFYWYRQILGQKVEFLVSFYNNEISEKSEIFDDQFSVERPDGSNFTLKIRSTKLEDSAMYFCASGGLAGGSYEQYFGPGTRLTVT.